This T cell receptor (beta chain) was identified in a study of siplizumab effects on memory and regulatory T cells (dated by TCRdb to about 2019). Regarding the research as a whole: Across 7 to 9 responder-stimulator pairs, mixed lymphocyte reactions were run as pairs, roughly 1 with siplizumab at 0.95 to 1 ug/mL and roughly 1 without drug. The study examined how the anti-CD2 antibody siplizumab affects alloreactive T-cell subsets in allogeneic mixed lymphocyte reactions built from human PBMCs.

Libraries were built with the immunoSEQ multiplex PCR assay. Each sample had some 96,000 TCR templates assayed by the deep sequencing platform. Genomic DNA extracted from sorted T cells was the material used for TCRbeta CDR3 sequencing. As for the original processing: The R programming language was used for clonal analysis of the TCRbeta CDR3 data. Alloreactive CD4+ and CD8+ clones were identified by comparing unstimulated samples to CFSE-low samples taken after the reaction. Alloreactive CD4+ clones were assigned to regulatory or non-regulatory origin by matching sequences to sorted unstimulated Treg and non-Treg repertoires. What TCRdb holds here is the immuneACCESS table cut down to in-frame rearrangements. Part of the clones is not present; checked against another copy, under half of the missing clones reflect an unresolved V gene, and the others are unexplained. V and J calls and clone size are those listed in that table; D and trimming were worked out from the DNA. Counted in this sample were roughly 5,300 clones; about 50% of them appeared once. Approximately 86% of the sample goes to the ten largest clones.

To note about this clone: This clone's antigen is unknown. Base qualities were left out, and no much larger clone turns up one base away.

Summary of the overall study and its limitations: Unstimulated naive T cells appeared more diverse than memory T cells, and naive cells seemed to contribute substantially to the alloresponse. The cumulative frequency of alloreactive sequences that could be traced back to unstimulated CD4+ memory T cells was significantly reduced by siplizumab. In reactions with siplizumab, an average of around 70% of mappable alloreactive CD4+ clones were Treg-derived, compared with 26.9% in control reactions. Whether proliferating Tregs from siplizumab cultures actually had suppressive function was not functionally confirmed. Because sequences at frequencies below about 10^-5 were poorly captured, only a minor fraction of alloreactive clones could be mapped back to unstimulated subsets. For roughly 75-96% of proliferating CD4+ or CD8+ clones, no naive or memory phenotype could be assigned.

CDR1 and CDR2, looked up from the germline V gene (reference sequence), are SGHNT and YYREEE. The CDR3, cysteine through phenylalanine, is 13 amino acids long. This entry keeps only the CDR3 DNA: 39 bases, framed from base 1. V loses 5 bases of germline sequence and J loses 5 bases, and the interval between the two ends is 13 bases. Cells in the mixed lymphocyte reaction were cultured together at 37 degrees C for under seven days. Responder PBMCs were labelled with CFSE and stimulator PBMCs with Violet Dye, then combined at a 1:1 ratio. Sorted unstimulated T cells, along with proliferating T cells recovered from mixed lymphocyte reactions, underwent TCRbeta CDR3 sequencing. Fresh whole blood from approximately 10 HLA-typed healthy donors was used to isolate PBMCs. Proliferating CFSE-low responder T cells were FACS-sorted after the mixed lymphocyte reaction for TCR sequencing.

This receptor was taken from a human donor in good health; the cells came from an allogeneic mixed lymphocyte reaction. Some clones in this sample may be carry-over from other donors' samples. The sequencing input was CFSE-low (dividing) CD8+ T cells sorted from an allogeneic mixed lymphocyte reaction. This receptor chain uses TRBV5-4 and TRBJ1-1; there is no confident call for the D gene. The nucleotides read TGTGCCAGCAGTTACGCGCAGCAAACTGAAGCTTTCTTT. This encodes CASSYAQQTEAFF. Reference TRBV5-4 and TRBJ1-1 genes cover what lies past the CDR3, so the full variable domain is ETGVTQSPTHLIKTRGQQVTLRCSSQSGHNTVSWYQQALGQGPQFIFQYYREEENGRGNFPPRFSGLQFPNYSSELNVNALELDDSALYLCASSYAQQTEAFFGQGTRLTVV.